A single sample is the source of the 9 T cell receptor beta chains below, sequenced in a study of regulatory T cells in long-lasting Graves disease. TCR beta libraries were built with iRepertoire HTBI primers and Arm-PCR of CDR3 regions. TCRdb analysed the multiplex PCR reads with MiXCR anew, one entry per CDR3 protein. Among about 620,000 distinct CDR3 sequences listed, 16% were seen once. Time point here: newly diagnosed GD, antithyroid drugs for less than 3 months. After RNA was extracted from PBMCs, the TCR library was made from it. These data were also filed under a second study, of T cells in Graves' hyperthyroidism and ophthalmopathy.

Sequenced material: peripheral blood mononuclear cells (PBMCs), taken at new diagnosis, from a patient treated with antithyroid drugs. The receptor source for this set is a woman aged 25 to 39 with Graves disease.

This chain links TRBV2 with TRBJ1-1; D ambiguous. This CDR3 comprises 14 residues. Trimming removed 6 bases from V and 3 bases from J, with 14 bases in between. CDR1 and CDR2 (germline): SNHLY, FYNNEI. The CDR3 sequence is CASRKKWLDTEAFF. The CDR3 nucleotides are TGTGCCAGCAGAAAAAAGTGGCTGGACACTGAAGCTTTCTTT.

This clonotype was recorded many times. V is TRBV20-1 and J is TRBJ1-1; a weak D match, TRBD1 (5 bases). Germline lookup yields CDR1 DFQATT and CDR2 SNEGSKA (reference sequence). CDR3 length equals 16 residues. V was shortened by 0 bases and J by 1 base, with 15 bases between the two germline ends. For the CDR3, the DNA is TGCAGTGCTAGAGACCCAGGGCGGGGGGGGAACACTGAAGCTTTCTTT. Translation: CSARDPGRGGNTEAFF.

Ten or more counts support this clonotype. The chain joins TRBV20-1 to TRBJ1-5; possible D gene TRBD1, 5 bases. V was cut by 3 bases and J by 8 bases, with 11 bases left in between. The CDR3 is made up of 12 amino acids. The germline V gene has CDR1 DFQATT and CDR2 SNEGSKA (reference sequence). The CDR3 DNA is TGCAGTGCTAGGGGCGGGGGAGAGCCCCAGCATTTT. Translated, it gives CSARGGGEPQHF.

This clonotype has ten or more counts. The CDR3 DNA follows: TGTGCCAGCAGATTTGAGACCCAGTACTTC. Protein sequence: CASRFETQYF. The chain links TRBV6-1 to TRBJ2-5; D call uncertain. V lost 6 bases and J lost 5, with 4 bases in between. CDR3 length: 10 residues. The germline gives CDR1 MNHNS, CDR2 SASEGT.

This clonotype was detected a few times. This CDR3 is CASRSGPGGETQYF. The CDR3 DNA follows: TGTGCCAGCAGGTCCGGACCGGGGGGAGAGACCCAGTACTTC. The V and J genes are TRBV6-1 and TRBJ2-5; the match to TRBD2 covers 7 bases. Per germline, CDR1 MNHNS and CDR2 SASEGT. Germline trimming cut 6 bases from V and 4 bases from J; bases unmatched to any gene: 8. The length of the CDR3 is 14 residues.

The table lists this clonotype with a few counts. The CDR3 DNA reads as TGCGCCGTCCCAAAAGGGACAGGGGGCACAGATACGCAGTATTTT. The encoded protein is CAVPKGTGGTDTQYF. This chain uses TRBV10-2 with TRBJ2-3; 10 bases map to TRBD1. Trimming took 11 bases from V and 1 from J; bases not matched to a gene: 9. There are 15 residues in the CDR3. CDR1 and CDR2 (germline): WSHSY, SAAADI.

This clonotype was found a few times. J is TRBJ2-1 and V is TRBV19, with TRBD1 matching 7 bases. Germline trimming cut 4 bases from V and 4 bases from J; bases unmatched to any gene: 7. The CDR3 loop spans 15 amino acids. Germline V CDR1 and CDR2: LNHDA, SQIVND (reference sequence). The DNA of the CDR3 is TGTGCCAGTAGTACCGTCGACAGGGCTTACAATGAGCAGTTCTTC. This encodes CASSTVDRAYNEQFF.

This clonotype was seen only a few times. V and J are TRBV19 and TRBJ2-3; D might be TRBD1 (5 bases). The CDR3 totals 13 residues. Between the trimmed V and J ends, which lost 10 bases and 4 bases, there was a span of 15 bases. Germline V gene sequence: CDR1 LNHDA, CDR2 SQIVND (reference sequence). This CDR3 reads CATAVRGPDTQYF. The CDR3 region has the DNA TGTGCCACCGCCGTAAGGGGTCCAGATACGCAGTATTTT.

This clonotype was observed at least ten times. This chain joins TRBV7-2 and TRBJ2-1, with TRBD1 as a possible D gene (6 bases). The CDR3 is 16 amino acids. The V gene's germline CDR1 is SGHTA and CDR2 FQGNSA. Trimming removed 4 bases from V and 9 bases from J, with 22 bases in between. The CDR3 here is CASSSERGTFLGEQFF. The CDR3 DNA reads TGTGCCAGCAGCTCAGAGAGGGGGACATTCCTCGGTGAGCAGTTCTTC.